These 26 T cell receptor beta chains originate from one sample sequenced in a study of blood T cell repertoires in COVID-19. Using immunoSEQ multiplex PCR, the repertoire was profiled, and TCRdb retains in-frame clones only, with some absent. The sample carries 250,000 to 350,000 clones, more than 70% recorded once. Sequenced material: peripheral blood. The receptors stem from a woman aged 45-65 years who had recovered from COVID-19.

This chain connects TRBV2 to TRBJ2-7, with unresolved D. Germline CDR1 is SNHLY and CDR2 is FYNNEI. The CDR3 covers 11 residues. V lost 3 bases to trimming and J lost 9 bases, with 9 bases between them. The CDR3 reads CASSERNWQYF. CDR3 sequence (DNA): TGTGCCAGCAGTGAGCGGAACTGGCAGTACTTC.

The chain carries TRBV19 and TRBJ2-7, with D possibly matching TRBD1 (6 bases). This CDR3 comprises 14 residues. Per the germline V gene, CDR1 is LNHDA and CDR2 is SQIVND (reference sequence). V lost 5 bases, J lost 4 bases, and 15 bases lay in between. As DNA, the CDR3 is TGTGCCAGTAGTGGGGTGGGGGCGACTTACGAGCAGTACTTC. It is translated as CASSGVGATYEQYF.

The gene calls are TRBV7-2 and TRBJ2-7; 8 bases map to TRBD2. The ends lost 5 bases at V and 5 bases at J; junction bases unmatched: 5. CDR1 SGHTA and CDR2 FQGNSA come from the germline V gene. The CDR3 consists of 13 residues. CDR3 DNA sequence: TGTGCCAGCAGCCCCGGACTAGCCGACGAGCAGTACTTC. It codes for CASSPGLADEQYF.

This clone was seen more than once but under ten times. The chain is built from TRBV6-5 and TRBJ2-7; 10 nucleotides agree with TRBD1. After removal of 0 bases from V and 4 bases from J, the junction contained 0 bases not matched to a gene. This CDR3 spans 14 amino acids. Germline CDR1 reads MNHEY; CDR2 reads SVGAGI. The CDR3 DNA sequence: TGTGCCAGCAGTTACTCGGGACAGGGGTACGAGCAGTACTTC. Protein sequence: CASSYSGQGYEQYF.

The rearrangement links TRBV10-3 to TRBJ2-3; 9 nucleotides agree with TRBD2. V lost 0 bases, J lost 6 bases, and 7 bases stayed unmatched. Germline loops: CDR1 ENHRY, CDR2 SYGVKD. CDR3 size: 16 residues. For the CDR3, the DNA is TGTGCCATCAGTGAGTCAGGAGCGGGGGGTTTGGATACGCAGTATTTT. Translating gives CAISESGAGGLDTQYF.

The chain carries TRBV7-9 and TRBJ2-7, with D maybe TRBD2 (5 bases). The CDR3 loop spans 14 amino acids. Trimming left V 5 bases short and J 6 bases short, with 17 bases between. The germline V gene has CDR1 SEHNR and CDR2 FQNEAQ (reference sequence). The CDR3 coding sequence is TGTGCCAGCAGCCAACCCGGTCGGGATTCCGAGCAGTACTTC. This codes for CASSQPGRDSEQYF. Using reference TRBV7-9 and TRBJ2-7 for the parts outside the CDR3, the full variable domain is DTGVSQNPRHKITKRGQNVTFRCDPISEHNRLYWYRQTLGQGPEFLTYFQNEAQLEKSRLLSDRFSAERPKGSFSTLEIQRTEQGDSAMYLCASSQPGRDSEQYFGPGTRLTVT.

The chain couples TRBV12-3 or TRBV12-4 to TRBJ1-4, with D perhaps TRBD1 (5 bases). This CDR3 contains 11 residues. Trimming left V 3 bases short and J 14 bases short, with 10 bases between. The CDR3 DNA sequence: TGTGCCAGCAGTTTTGTTGGACATCTGTTTTTT. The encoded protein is CASSFVGHLFF.

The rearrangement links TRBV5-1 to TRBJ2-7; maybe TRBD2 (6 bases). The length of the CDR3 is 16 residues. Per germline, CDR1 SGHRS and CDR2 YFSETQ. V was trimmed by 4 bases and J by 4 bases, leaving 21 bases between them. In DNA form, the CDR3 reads TGCGCCAGCAGCCCCGGGCCCCCGGGGGTAAGGTACGAGCAGTACTTC. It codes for CASSPGPPGVRYEQYF.

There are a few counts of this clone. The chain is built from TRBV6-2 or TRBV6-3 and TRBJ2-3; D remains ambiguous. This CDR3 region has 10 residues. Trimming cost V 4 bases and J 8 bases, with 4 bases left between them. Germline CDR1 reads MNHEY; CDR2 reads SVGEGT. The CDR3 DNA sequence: TGTGCCAGCAGTTCGGGTACGCAGTATTTT. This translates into CASSSGTQYF.

The CDR3 region has the DNA TGTGCCAGCAGCCTGGACAGGGATCCGAGCACCGGGGAGCTGTTTTTT. This sequence encodes CASSLDRDPSTGELFF. The chain employs TRBV5-4 and TRBJ2-2; TRBD1 aligns across 8 bases. The ends lost 4 bases at V and 4 bases at J; junction bases unmatched: 9. Per germline, CDR1 SGHNT and CDR2 YYREEE (reference sequence). The CDR3 has 16 residues.

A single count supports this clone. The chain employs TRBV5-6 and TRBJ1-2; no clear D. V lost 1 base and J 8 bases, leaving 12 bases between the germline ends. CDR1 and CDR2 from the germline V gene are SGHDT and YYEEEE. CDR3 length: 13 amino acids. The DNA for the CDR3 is TGTGCCAGCAGCTTGATCGAGGCCGGAGGCTACACCTTC. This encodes CASSLIEAGGYTF. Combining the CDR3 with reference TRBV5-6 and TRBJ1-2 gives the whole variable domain DAGVTQSPTHLIKTRGQQVTLRCSPKSGHDTVSWYQQALGQGPQFIFQYYEEEERQRGNFPDRFSGHQFPNYSSELNVNALLLGDSALYLCASSLIEAGGYTFGSGTRLTVV.

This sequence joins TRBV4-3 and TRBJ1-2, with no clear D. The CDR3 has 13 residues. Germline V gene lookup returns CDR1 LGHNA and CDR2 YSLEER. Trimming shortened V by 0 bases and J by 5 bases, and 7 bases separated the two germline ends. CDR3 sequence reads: CASSQDWEYGYTF. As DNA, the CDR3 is TGCGCCAGCAGCCAAGATTGGGAGTATGGCTACACCTTC.

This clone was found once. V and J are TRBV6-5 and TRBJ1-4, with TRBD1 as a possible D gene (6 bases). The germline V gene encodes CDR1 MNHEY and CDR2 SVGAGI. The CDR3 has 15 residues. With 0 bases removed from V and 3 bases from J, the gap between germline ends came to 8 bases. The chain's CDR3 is CASSYSAGANEKLFF. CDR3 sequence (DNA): TGTGCCAGCAGTTACTCGGCAGGGGCTAATGAAAAACTGTTTTTT.

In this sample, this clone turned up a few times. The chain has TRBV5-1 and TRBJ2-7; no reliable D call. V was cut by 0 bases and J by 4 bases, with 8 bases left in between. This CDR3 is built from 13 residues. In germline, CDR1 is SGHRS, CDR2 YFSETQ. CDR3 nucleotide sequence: TGCGCCAGCAGCTTGGAGTCTAGGTACGAGCAGTACTTC. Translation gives CASSLESRYEQYF.

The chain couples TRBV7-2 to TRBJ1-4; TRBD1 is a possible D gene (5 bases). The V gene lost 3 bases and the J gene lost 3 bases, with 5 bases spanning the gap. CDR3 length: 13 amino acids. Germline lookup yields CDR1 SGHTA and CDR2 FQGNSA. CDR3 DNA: TGTGCCAGCAGCTTGGGGCCTAATGAAAAACTGTTTTTT. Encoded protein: CASSLGPNEKLFF.

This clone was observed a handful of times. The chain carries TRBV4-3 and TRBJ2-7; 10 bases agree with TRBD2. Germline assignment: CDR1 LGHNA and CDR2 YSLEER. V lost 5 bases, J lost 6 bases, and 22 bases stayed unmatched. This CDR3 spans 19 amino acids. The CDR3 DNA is TGCGCCAGCAGCAAAAGTCTTACTAAGATAGCGGGAGGTGTTAGCGAGCAGTACTTC. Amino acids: CASSKSLTKIAGGVSEQYF.

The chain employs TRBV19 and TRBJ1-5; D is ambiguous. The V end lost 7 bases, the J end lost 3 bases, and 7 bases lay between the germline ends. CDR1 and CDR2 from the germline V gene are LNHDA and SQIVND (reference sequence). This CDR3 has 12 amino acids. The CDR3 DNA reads TGTGCCAGTATGGCAGTCAATCAGCCCCAGCATTTT. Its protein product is CASMAVNQPQHF.

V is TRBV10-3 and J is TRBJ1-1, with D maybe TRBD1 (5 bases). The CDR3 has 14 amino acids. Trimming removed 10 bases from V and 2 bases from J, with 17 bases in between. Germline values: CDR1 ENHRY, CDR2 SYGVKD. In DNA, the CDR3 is TGTGCCACCTCCTCCGACAGCTCAAACACTGAAGCTTTCTTT. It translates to CATSSDSSNTEAFF.

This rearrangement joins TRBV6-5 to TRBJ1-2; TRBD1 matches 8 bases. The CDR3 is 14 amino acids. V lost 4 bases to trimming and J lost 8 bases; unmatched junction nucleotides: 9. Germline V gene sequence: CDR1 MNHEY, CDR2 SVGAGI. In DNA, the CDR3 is TGTGCCAGCAGTTTCCGGGACAGGTTGGAGGGCTACACCTTC. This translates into CASSFRDRLEGYTF.

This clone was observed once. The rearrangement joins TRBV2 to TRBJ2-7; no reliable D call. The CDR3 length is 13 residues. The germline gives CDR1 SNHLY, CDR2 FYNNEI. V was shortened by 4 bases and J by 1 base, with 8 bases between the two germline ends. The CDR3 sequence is CASSVAVSYEQYF. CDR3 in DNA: TGTGCCAGCAGTGTGGCGGTATCCTACGAGCAGTACTTC.

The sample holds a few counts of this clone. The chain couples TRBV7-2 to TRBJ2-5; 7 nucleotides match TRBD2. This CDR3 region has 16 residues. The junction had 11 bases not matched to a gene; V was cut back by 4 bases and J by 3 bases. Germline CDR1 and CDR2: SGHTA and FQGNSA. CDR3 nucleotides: TGTGCCAGCAGCTGGACACTAGCGCCGGGAAAAGAGACCCAGTACTTC. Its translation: CASSWTLAPGKETQYF.

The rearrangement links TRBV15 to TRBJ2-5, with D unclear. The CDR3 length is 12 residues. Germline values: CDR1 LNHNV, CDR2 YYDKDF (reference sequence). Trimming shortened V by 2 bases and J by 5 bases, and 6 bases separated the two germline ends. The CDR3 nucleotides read TGTGCCACCAGCAGATATAGCGAGACCCAGTACTTC. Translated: CATSRYSETQYF.

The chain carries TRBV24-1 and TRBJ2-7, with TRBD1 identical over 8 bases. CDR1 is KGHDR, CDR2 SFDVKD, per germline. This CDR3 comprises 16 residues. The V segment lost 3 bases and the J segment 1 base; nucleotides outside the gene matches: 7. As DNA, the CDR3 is TGTGCCACCAGTGATAGAACCGGGACAGGATCCTACGAGCAGTACTTC. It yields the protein CATSDRTGTGSYEQYF.

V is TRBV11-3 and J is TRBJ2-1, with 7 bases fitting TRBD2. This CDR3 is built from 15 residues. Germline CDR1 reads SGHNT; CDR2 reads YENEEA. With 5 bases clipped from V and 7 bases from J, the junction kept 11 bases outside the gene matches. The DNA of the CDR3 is TGTGCCAGCAGCCAGCAGGCGGGAGATAGGAATGAGCAGTTCTTC. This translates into CASSQQAGDRNEQFF.

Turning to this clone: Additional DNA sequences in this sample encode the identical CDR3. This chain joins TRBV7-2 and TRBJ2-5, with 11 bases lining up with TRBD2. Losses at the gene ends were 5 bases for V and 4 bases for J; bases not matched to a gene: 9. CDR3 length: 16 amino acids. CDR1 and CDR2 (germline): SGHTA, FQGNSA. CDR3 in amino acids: CASSLGLAGGRETQYF. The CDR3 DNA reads TGTGCCAGCAGCCTCGGGCTAGCGGGGGGCAGAGAGACCCAGTACTTC.

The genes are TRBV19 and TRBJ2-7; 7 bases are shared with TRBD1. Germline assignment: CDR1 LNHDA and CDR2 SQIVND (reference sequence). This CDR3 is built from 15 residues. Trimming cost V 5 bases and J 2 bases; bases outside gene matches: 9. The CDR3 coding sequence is TGTGCCAGTAGTGAACTCCGGGACAGCGCCTACGAGCAGTACTTC. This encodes CASSELRDSAYEQYF.